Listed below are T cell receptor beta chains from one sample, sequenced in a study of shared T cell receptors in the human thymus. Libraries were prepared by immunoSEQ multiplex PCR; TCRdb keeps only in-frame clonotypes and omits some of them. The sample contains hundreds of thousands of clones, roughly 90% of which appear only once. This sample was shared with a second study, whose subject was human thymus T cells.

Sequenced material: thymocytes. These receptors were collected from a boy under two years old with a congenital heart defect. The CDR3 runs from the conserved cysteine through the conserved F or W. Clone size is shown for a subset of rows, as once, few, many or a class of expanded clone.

CASGGAQETQYF,few,TRBJ2-5,TRBV10-3
CASSPRGGNEDRGYTF,NA,TRBJ1-2,TRBV7-2
CASNQGRDQPQHF,NA,TRBJ1-5,TRBV19
CASSSRQPSEQYF,NA,TRBJ2-7,TRBV7-2
CASSSGRGPEGDGELFF,few,TRBJ2-2,TRBV5-6
CASRKDRAGETQYF,NA,TRBJ2-5,TRBV2
CASSSDRADYEQYF,NA,TRBJ2-7,TRBV5-1
CASSCQTGGCTEAFF,NA,TRBJ1-1,TRBV11-2
CASSPAPREEYNEQFF,NA,TRBJ2-1,TRBV5-6
CASSSGTSYEQYF,NA,TRBJ2-7,TRBV7-9
CASSLDSERGTGELFF,few,TRBJ2-2,TRBV11-2
CASSEEGQGENSNQPQHF,NA,TRBJ1-5,TRBV6-1
CASSTDRGLGEKLFF,NA,TRBJ1-4,TRBV6-5
CASRFVGRFNTEAFF,NA,TRBJ1-1,TRBV4-1
CASSQVFGREGGEQFF,NA,TRBJ2-1,TRBV4-3
CASSGTSGPTDTQYF,NA,TRBJ2-3,TRBV2
CASSQDWRREGLFYNEQFF,NA,TRBJ2-1,TRBV4-3
CASRHNLGKKRDNEQFF,NA,TRBJ2-1,TRBV28
CASSLSGLGGETQYF,NA,TRBJ2-5,TRBV28
CATSRARPGAGGPGGGELFF,NA,TRBJ2-2,TRBV15
CASSLEQGSYEQYF,once,TRBJ2-7,TRBV7-9
CASSGTSGRVTGELFF,NA,TRBJ2-2,TRBV25-1
CATQGEGQDGYTF,NA,TRBJ1-2,TRBV2
CASSCGLAGTCTDTQYF,NA,TRBJ2-3,TRBV5-1
CASSRKPGQKNNEQFF,few,TRBJ2-1,TRBV18
CAWSVGADRDPRSSYGYTF,NA,TRBJ1-2,TRBV30
CARAGVKADTQYF,NA,TRBJ2-3,TRBV5-4
CASSEAGETVEGNTIYF,NA,TRBJ1-3,TRBV6-1
CASSADRESSGRLGRETQYF,NA,TRBJ2-5,TRBV9
CASSQSGDRAPNTEAFF,once,TRBJ1-1,TRBV4-3
CASSFGRKGGEYEQYF,NA,TRBJ2-7,TRBV5-1
CASRRSSGSLYNEQFF,NA,TRBJ2-1,TRBV13
CASPSTPIAASTDTQYF,few,TRBJ2-3,TRBV7-8
CKTTTNNEQFF,NA,TRBJ2-1,TRBV20-1
CASRPGARNTEAFF,NA,TRBJ1-1,TRBV25-1
CASSGSAGAGEQYF,NA,TRBJ2-7,TRBV10-2
CASKLGGLREDEQYF,NA,TRBJ2-7,TRBV5-4
CAWTKGQGVGYTF,NA,TRBJ1-2,TRBV30
CASSSSPGKTQYF,NA,TRBJ2-5,TRBV2
CASSLANPWERRSAQYF,NA,TRBJ2-5,TRBV13
CASSFGTSGPSVNEQFF,NA,TRBJ2-1,TRBV11-2
CASSIVVGQGANYGYTF,NA,TRBJ1-2,TRBV19
CASSRDRGKTQYF,NA,TRBJ2-5,TRBV28
CASSLSPAGINTGELFF,NA,TRBJ2-2,TRBV28
CAWVRRCEKLFF,NA,TRBJ1-4,TRBV30
CASSLKNGTPNTGELFF,NA,TRBJ2-2,TRBV7-7